This entry features one T cell receptor beta chain sequence. Each sample had at least 6.5 million PBMCs isolated. The data originate from a study of blood T cells in healthy people across ages. Primed by a sample-barcoded 5' primer and a J-beta primer mix, a second PCR proceeded for 7 to 11 cycles. TCRdb re-called the 5' RACE reads with MiXCR, one entry per CDR3 protein. The profile covers a few hundred thousand distinct CDR3 sequences, with roughly 29% appearing a single time and about a fifth taken by the ten largest. The source material was blood. The source of this sequence is a woman aged 65 to 85 in good health.

The CDR3 spells CASSLAFGGASYEQYF. CDR3 nucleotide sequence: TGTGCCAGCAGCTTAGCATTCGGGGGGGCTTCCTACGAGCAGTACTTC. V usage is TRBV7-2 and J usage is TRBJ2-7; 8 bases align to TRBD2. The junction had 5 bases not matched to a gene; V was cut back by 0 bases and J by 1 base. This CDR3 has 16 residues. The germline V gene encodes CDR1 SGHTA and CDR2 FQGNSA.